The present entry profiles one T cell receptor (beta chain) with its context. No antigen is known for it. This sample is part of a study of naive and memory T cell subsets. Study observations and caveats: From naive to CM, EM and EMRA, diversity decreased and Gini increased. TCR counts from RNA may reflect activation-linked expression changes.

Germline CDR1 and CDR2: SEHNR and FQNEAQ (reference sequence). CDR3 length: 18 amino acids. The ends lost 3 bases at V and 5 bases at J; junction bases unmatched: 16. The beta constant-region primer was an equimolar mix of two oligonucleotides covering TRBC1 and TRBC2. TCRdb reprocessed the UMI-ligation and nested PCR reads with MiXCR, giving one entry per CDR3 protein. This table has 140,000 to 150,000 distinct CDR3 sequences, about 17% appearing once. Sequenced sample: naive CD4+ T cells from blood. This chain links TRBV7-9 with TRBJ2-1, with 7 bases that match TRBD1. The receptor was isolated from a human donor in good health. As DNA, the CDR3 is TGTGCCAGCAGCTTTTTCTCGAGGCCCGGGACAGTCAACAATGAGCAGTTCTTC. This codes for CASSFFSRPGTVNNEQFF. The complete variable domain, with remaining parts taken from reference TRBV7-9 and TRBJ2-1, reads DTGVSQNPRHKITKRGQNVTFRCDPISEHNRLYWYRQTLGQGPEFLTYFQNEAQLEKSRLLSDRFSAERPKGSFSTLEIQRTEQGDSAMYLCASSFFSRPGTVNNEQFFGPGTRLTVL.